This T cell receptor (beta chain) was retrieved from a study of blood T cells in healthy people across ages. Isolation yielded PBMCs, at least 7 million per sample, in every case. Then a second PCR, running roughly 7 to 11 cycles, was carried out with a sample-barcoded 5' primer and a J-beta primer mix. TCRdb redid the calling of the 5' RACE reads with MiXCR, one entry per CDR3 protein. Here the sample spans around 1.5 million distinct CDR3 sequences, 35% to 45% being singletons. Germline values: CDR1 GTSNPN, CDR2 SVGIG (reference sequence). The CDR3 runs to 12 residues. V lost 5 bases, J lost 0 bases, and 7 bases lay in between.

The origin of this receptor is a woman between 18 and 30 years old in good health. The sequenced sample was blood. This chain uses TRBV30 with TRBJ1-1; D is unresolved. CDR3 amino acids: CAWEGLNTEAFF. The CDR3 DNA reads TGTGCCTGGGAGGGTTTGAACACTGAAGCTTTCTTT.